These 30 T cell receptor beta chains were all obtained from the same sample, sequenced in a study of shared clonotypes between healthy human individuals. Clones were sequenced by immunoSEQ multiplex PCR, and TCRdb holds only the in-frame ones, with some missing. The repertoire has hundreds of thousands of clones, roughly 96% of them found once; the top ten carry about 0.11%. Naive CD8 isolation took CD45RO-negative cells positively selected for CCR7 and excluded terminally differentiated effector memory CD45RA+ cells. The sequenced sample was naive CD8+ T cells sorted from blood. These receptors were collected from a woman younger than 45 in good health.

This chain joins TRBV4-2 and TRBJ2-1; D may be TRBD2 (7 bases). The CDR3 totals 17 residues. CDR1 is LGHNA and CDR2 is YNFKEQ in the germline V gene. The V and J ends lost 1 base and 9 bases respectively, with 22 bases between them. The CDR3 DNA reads TGTGCCAGCAGCCAAGTTTTTCGGGGGGCGGACCGGGGTGAGCAGTTCTTC. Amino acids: CASSQVFRGADRGEQFF.

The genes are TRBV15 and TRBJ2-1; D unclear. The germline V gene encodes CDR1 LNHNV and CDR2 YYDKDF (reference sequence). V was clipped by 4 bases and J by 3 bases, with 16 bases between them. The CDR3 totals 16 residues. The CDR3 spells CATSTTRGGDYNEQFF. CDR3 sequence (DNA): TGTGCCACCAGCACCACCCGCGGCGGAGACTACAATGAGCAGTTCTTC.

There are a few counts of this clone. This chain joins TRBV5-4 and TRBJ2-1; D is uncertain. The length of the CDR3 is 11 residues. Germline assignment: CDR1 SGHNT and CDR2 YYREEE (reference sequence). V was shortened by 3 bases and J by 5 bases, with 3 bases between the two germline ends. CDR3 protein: CASSYDNEQFF. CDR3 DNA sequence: TGTGCCAGCAGCTACGACAATGAGCAGTTCTTC.

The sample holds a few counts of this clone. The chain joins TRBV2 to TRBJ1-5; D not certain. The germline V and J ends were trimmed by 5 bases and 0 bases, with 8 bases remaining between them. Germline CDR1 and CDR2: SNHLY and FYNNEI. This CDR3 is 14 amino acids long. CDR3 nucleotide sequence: TGTGCCAGCAGTTCAACAGATAGCAATCAGCCCCAGCATTTT. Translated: CASSSTDSNQPQHF. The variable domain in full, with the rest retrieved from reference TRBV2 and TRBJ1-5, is EPEVTQTPSHQVTQMGQEVILRCVPISNHLYFYWYRQILGQKVEFLVSFYNNEISEKSEIFDDQFSVERPDGSNFTLKIRSTKLEDSAMYFCASSSTDSNQPQHFGDGTRLSIL.

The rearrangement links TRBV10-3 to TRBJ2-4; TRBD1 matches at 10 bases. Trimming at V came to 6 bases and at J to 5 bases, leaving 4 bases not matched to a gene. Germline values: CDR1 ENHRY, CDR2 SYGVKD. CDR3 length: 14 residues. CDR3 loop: CAISDRGLENIQYF. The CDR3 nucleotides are TGTGCCATCAGCGACAGGGGGCTGGAAAACATTCAGTACTTC.

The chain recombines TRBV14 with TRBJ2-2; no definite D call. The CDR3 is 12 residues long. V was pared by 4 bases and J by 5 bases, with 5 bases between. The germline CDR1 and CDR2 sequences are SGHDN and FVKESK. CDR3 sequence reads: CASSRRTGELFF. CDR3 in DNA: TGTGCCAGCAGCCGGCGAACCGGGGAGCTGTTTTTT. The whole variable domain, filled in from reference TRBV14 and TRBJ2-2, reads EAGVTQFPSHSVIEKGQTVTLRCDPISGHDNLYWYRRVMGKEIKFLLHFVKESKQDESGMPNNRFLAERTGGTYSTLKVQPAELEDSGVYFCASSRRTGELFFGEGSRLTVL.

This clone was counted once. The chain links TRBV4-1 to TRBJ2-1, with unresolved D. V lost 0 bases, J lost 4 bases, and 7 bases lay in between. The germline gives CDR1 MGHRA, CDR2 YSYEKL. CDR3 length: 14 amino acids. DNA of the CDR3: TGCGCCAGCAGCCAAGATACTGAGTACAATGAGCAGTTCTTC. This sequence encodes CASSQDTEYNEQFF.

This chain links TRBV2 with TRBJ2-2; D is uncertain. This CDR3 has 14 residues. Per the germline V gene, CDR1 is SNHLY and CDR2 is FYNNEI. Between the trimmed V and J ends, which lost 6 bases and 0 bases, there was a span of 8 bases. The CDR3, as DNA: TGTGCCAGCAGGAGTAGGGCGAACACCGGGGAGCTGTTTTTT. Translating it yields CASRSRANTGELFF.

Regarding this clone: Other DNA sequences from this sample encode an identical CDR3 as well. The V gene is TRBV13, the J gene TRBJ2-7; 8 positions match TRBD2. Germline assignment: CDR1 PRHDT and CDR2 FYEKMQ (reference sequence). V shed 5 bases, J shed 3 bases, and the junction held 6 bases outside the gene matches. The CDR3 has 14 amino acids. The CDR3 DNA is TGTGCCAGCAGCCCCGGGACTAGTGGCTACGAGCAGTACTTC. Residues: CASSPGTSGYEQYF.

CDR3 DNA: TGTGCCAGCAGTTTAAACAGAACCAACACTGAAGCTTTCTTT. Translating gives CASSLNRTNTEAFF. V gene TRBV27 combines with J gene TRBJ1-1; D ambiguous. Trimming removed 2 bases from V and 2 bases from J, with 9 bases in between. The germline V gene has CDR1 MNHEY and CDR2 SMNVEV (reference sequence). The CDR3 extends over 14 amino acids.

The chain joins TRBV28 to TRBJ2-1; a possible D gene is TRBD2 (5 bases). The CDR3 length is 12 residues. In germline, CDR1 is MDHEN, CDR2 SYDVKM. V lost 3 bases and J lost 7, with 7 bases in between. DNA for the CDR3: TGTGCCAGCAGTTTTCGGAGGAATGAGCAGTTCTTC. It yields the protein CASSFRRNEQFF.

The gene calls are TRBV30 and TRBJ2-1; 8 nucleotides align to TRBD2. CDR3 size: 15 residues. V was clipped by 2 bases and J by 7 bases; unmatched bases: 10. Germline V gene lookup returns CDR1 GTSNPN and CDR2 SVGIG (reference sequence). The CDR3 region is CAWSPKGLGVNEQFF. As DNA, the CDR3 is TGTGCCTGGAGTCCAAAGGGACTAGGGGTAAATGAGCAGTTCTTC.

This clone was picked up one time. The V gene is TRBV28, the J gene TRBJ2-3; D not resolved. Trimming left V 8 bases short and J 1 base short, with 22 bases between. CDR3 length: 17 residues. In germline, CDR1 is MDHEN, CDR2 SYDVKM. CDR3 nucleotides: TGTGCCAGCTTCAAGGACCCCACAGTAGGGCGCACAGATACGCAGTATTTT. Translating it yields CASFKDPTVGRTDTQYF.

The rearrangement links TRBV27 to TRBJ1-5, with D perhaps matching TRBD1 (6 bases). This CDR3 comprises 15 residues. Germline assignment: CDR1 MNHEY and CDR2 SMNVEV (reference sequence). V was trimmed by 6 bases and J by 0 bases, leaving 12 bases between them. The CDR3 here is CASRGGPLSNQPQHF. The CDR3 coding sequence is TGTGCCAGCAGGGGGGGGCCCCTTAGCAATCAGCCCCAGCATTTT.

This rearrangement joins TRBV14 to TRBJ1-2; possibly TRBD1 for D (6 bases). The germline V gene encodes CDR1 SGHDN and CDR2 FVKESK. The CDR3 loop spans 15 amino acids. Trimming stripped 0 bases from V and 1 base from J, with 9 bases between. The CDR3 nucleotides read TGTGCCAGCAGCCAAGAGGGACACAGTAACTATGGCTACACCTTC. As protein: CASSQEGHSNYGYTF.

This CDR3 is CASSQGERLGNEQYF. CDR3 DNA: TGCGCCAGCAGCCAAGGTGAGAGGCTTGGAAACGAGCAGTACTTC. The chain recombines TRBV4-1 with TRBJ2-7; D is ambiguous. The V gene's germline CDR1 is MGHRA and CDR2 YSYEKL. V lost 1 base and J lost 5, with 15 bases in between. The CDR3 is made up of 15 amino acids.

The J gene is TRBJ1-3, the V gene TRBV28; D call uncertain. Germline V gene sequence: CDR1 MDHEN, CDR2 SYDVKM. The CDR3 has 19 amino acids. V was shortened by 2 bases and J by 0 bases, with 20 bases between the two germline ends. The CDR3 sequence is CASSLPLGSGRISGNTIYF. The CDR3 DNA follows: TGTGCCAGCAGTTTACCACTGGGCTCTGGTCGGATCTCTGGAAACACCATATATTTT.

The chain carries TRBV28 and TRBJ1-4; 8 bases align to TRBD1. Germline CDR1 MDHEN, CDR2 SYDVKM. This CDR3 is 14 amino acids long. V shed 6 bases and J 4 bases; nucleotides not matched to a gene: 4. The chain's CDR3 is CASSLTGDNEKLFF. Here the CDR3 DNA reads TGTGCCAGCAGCCTGACAGGGGATAATGAAAAACTGTTTTTT.

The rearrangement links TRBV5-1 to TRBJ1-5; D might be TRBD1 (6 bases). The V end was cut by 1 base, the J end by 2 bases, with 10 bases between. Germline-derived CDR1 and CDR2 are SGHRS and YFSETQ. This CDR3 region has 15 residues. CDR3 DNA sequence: TGCGCCAGCAGCTTGACAGGGCGATGCAATCAGCCCCAGCATTTT. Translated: CASSLTGRCNQPQHF.

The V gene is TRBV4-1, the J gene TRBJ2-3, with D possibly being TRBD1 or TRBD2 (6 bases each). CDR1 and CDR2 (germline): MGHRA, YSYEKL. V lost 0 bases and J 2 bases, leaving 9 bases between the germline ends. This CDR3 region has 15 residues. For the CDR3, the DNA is TGCGCCAGCAGCCAAGAGCCGGGGGCCACAGATACGCAGTATTTT. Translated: CASSQEPGATDTQYF.

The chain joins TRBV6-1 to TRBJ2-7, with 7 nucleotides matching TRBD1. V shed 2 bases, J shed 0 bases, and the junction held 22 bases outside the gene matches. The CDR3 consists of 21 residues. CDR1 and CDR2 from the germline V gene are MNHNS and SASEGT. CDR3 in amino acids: CASSERTASGTEILSSYEQYF. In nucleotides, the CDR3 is TGTGCCAGCAGTGAAAGAACCGCTTCCGGGACAGAAATACTCAGCTCCTACGAGCAGTACTTC.

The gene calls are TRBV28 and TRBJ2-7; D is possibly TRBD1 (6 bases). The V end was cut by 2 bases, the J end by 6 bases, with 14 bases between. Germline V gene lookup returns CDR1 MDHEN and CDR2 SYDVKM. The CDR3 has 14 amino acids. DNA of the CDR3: TGTGCCAGCAGTTTAGTAGGGGGAGAAGGCGAGCAGTACTTC. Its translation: CASSLVGGEGEQYF. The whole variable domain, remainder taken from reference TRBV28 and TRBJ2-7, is DVKVTQSSRYLVKRTGEKVFLECVQDMDHENMFWYRQDPGLGLRLIYFSYDVKMKEKGDIPEGYSVSREKKERFSLILESASTNQTSMYLCASSLVGGEGEQYFGPGTRLTVT.

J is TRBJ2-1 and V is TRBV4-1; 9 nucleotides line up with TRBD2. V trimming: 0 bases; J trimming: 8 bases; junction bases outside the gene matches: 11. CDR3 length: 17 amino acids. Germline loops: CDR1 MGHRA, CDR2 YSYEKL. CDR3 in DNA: TGCGCCAGCAGCCAAGACCGTCTGGGGGTAGCGGGAGATGAGCAGTTCTTC. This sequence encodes CASSQDRLGVAGDEQFF.

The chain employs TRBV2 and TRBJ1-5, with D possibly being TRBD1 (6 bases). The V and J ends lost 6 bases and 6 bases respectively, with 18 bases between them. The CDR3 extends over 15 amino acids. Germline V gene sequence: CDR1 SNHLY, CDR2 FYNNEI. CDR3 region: CASSRDTQFSQPQHF. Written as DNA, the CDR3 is TGTGCCAGCAGCCGGGACACGCAATTTAGTCAGCCCCAGCATTTT.

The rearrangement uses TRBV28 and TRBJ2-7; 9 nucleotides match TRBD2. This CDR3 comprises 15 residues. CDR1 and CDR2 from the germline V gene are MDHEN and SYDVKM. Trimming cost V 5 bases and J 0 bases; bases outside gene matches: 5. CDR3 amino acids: CASSRPTSGSYEQYF. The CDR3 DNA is TGTGCCAGCAGTCGACCGACTAGCGGCTCCTACGAGCAGTACTTC.

CDR3 region: CASSVPGTSAHEQYF. The CDR3 DNA reads TGTGCCAGCAGCGTTCCCGGGACTAGCGCCCACGAGCAGTACTTC. The chain couples TRBV11-1 to TRBJ2-7; 10 nucleotides match TRBD2. Germline V gene data show CDR1 as SGHAT and CDR2 as FQDESV (reference sequence). V trimming: 5 bases; J trimming: 5 bases; junction bases outside the gene matches: 9. The CDR3 runs to 15 residues.

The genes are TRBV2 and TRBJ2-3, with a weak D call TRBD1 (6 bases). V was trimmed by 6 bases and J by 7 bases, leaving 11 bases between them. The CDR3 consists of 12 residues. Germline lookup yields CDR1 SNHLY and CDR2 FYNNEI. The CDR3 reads CASREDSYTQYF. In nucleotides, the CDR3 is TGTGCCAGCAGAGAGGACAGTTATACGCAGTATTTT.

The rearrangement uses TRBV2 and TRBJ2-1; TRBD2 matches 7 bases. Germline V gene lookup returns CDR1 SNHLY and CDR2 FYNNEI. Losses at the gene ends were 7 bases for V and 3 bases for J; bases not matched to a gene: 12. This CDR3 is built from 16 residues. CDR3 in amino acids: CASIVPRPSGYNEQFF. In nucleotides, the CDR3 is TGTGCCAGCATAGTACCCCGGCCTAGCGGCTACAATGAGCAGTTCTTC. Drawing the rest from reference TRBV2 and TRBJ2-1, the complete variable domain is EPEVTQTPSHQVTQMGQEVILRCVPISNHLYFYWYRQILGQKVEFLVSFYNNEISEKSEIFDDQFSVERPDGSNFTLKIRSTKLEDSAMYFCASIVPRPSGYNEQFFGPGTRLTVL.

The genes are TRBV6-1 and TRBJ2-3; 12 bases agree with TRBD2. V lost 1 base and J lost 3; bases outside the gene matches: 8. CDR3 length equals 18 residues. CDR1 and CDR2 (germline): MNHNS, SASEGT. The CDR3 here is CASSEVTSGRRRTDTQYF. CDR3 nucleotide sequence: TGTGCCAGCAGTGAAGTCACTAGCGGGAGGCGTAGGACAGATACGCAGTATTTT.

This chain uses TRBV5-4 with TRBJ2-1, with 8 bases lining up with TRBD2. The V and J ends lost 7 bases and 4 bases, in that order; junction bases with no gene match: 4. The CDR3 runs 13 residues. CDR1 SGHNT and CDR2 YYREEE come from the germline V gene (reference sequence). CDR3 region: CASGAGGYNEQFF. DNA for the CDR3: TGTGCCAGCGGGGCGGGAGGTTACAATGAGCAGTTCTTC.